This T cell receptor (beta chain) was recovered during a study of blood T cells in healthy people across ages. This clonotype was recorded a few times. PCR was performed a second time for about 7 to 12 cycles using a sample-barcoded 5' primer and a J-beta primer mix. TCRdb reprocessed the 5' RACE reads with MiXCR, giving one entry per CDR3 protein. The data show about 1,500,000 distinct CDR3 sequences, with about 30% seen just once and more than 6% held by the top ten. The CDR3 contains 16 residues. Unmatched junction bases numbered 12, after V lost 3 bases and J lost 9 bases. Germline V CDR1 and CDR2: SGHKS, YYEKEE (reference sequence).

The TCR originated in a woman in her 30s in good health. The chain couples TRBV5-5 to TRBJ2-1; 10 positions match TRBD1. Input material: blood. The CDR3 region has the DNA TGTGCCAGCAGCTCCCCTGGGGGACAGGGGTTTGGTGAGCAGTTCTTC. It is translated as CASSSPGGQGFGEQFF.